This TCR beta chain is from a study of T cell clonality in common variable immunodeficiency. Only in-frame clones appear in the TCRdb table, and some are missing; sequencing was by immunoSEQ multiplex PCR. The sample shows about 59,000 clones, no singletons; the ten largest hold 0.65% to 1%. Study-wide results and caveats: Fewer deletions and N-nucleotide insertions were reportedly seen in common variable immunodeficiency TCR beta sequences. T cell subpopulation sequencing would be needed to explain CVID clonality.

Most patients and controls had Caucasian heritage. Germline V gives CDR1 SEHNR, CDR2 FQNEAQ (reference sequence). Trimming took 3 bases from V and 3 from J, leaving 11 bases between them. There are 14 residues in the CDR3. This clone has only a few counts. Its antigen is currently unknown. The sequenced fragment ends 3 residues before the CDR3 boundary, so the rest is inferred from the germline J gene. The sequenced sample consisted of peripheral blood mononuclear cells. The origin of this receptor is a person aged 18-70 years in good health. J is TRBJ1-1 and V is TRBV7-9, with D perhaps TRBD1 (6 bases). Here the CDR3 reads CASSFTGKDTEAFF. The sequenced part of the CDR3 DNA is TGTGCCAGCAGCTTCACAGGGAAGGACACTGAA.